This TCR beta chain was identified during a study of cytomegalovirus exposure and HLA in healthy donors. Study-level points and caveats: Later analysis identified several of the most significant clusters that appeared linked to common viral pathogens. It was in a later analysis that TCR association rates were seen to vary by HLA locus, highest for DRB1 and lowest for HLA-C.

The ends were cut back, 6 bases at V and 0 bases at J, with 19 bases in the middle. The CDR3 extends over 17 amino acids. CDR1 and CDR2 from the germline V gene are LGHNT and FRNRAP. A note on this clone: Its specificity is not known.

The PCR had 60 Vbeta and 13 Jbeta primers. How the authors handled the data: In a later analysis, 80 million to 100 million unique TCR beta chains included roughly 11 million shared by two or more donors. Only in-frame clones appear in the TCRdb table, and some are missing; sequencing was by immunoSEQ multiplex PCR. From that table come the V and J calls and clone size; the DNA was used to work out D and trimming. This sample yields roughly 200,000 clones, of which 80% are seen a single time; around 5.4% belongs to the top ten. The chain couples TRBV12-5 to TRBJ2-3; a weak D match, TRBD1 (6 bases). The sequence was collected from a middle-aged man in good health and CMV-seronegative. Sequencing input: PBMCs. The DNA for the CDR3 is TGTGCTAGTGGACAAGCATGGACAGAAACTAGCACAGATACGCAGTATTTT. As protein: CASGQAWTETSTDTQYF.